The 3 T cell receptor beta chains reported below all come from one sample, sequenced in a study of T cell responses to AZD1222 COVID-19 vaccine (dated by TCRdb to the early 2020s). Libraries were built with the immunoSEQ multiplex PCR assay. TCRdb mirrors the immuneACCESS table, restricted to in-frame sequences. Some clones are absent from its copies; in checked studies, under half trace to an unresolved V gene, and the reason for the others is unknown. The sample table shows fewer than 200,000 clones, and almost 95% are seen once. Approximately 1.5% of the sample lies in the top ten. Taken with the paper, the label for time point translates to: baseline before first vaccination. The source material was peripheral blood, sampled on day 0 of AZD1222 vaccination. Receptor source: an adult in good health.

This clone has just one count. The chain combines TRBV10-3 with TRBJ1-6; D is unresolved. V was trimmed by 8 bases and J by 9 bases, leaving 17 bases between them. The CDR3 sequence is 14 residues long. Germline V gene data show CDR1 as ENHRY and CDR2 as SYGVKD. In nucleotides, the CDR3 is TGTGCCATCGGCCGGGATGAAGGGATTTCACCCCTCCACTTT. Its translation: CAIGRDEGISPLHF.

V usage is TRBV30 and J usage is TRBJ1-1, with 10 positions matching TRBD1. Germline CDR1 reads GTSNPN; CDR2 reads SVGIG (reference sequence). The CDR3 sequence is 14 residues long. V lost 3 bases to trimming and J lost 0 bases; unmatched junction nucleotides: 1. CDR3 region: CAWRDRGMNTEAFF. The CDR3 DNA sequence: TGTGCCTGGAGGGACAGGGGGATGAACACTGAAGCTTTCTTT.

The gene calls are TRBV6-6 and TRBJ1-5; TRBD1 is a possible D gene (6 bases). Germline V gene data show CDR1 as MNHNY and CDR2 as SVGAGI (reference sequence). The CDR3 covers 13 residues. Trimming left V 9 bases short and J 5 bases short, with 14 bases between. DNA of the CDR3: TGTGCCAGGGCACAGGGCCCCGATCAGCCCCAGCATTTT. Its translation is CARAQGPDQPQHF.